This T cell receptor beta chain was captured in a study of T cell clonotyping in hematopoietic cell transplantation. Overall study results and limits: CD4 and CD8 repertoire contributions could not be separated without sorting. Graft donor and pretransplant recipient Inverse Simpson Index values predicted broader posttransplant TCR diversity.

Deletions cut 6 bases from V and 3 bases from J, with 5 bases between. This CDR3 is 11 amino acids long. CDR1 and CDR2 from the germline V gene are SGHNT and YENEEA. Data came from immunoSEQ multiplex PCR; TCRdb stores just in-frame clones and leaves some out. This sample has around 13,000 clones, with about 80% found just once. As for this clone: Its antigen is as yet unknown.

The TCR comes from a female patient aged 40 to 55 who had an allogeneic stem cell transplant from a related donor, so T cells may come from the graft donor. Some clones in this sample may be carry-over from other donors' samples. The sample here was PBMCs, taken 100 days after allogeneic stem cell transplant. The chain combines TRBV11-3 with TRBJ2-5; D remains unclear. The CDR3 sequence is CASSWKETQYF. DNA of the CDR3: TGTGCCAGCAGTTGGAAAGAGACCCAGTACTTC.